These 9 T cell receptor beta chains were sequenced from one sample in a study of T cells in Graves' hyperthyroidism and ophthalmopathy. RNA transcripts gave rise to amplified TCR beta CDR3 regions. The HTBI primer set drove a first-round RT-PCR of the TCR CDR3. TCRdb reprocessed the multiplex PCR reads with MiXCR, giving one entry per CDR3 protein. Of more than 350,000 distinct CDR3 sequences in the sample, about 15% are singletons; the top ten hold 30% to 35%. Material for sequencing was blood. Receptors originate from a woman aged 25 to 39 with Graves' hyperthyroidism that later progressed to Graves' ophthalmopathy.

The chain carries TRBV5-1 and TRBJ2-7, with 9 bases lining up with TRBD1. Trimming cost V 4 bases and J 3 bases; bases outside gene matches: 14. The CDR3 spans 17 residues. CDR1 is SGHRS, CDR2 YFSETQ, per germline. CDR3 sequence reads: CASSPPRTGDGGYEQYF. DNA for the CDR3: TGCGCCAGCAGCCCACCAAGGACAGGGGATGGAGGCTACGAGCAGTACTTC. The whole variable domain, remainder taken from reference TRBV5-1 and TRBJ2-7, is KAGVTQTPRYLIKTRGQQVTLSCSPISGHRSVSWYQQTPGQGLQFLFEYFSETQRNKGNFPGRFSGRQFSNSRSEMNVSTLELGDSALYLCASSPPRTGDGGYEQYFGPGTRLTVT.

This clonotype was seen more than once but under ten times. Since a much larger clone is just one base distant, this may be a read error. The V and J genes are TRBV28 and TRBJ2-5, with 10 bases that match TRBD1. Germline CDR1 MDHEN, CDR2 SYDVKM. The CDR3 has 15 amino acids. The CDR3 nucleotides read TGTGTCAGCGAAACCGGGACAGGGGTTTTAGAGACCCAGTACTTC. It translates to CVSETGTGVLETQYF. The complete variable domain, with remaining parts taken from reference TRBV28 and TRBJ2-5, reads DVKVTQSSRYLVKRTGEKVFLECVQDMDHENMFWYRQDPGLGLRLIYFSYDVKMKEKGDIPEGYSVSREKKERFSLILESASTNQTSMYLCVSETGTGVLETQYFGPGTRLLVL.

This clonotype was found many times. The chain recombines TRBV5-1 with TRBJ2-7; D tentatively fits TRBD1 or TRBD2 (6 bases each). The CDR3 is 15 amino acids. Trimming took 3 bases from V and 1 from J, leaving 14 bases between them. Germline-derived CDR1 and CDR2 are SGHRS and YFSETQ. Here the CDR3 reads CASSSLPGASYEQYF. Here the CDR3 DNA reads TGCGCCAGCAGCTCTCTTCCGGGGGCATCCTACGAGCAGTACTTC.

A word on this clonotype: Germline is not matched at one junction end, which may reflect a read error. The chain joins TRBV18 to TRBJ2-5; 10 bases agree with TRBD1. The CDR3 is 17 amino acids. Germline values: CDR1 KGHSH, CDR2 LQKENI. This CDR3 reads CANSPRWGQGTWPTQYF. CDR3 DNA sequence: TGTGCCAACTCACCACGATGGGGACAGGGGACGTGGCCGACCCAGTACTTC.

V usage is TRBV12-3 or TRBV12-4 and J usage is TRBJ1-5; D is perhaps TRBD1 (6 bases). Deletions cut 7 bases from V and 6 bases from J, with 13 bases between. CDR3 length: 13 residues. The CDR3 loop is CASTDQGTQPQHF. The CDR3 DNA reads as TGTGCCAGCACCGATCAGGGGACTCAGCCCCAGCATTTT.

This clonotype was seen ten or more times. CDR3 nucleotides: TGTGCCAGCAGTCGGGGACTAGCCGGGAAGTACCAAGAGACCCAGTACTTC. It yields the protein CASSRGLAGKYQETQYF. The chain employs TRBV6-2 or TRBV6-3 and TRBJ2-5; 9 bases agree with TRBD2. With V trimmed by 5 bases and J by 0 bases, 10 bases remained unmatched. Germline CDR1 MNHEY, CDR2 SVGEGT. The CDR3 consists of 17 residues.

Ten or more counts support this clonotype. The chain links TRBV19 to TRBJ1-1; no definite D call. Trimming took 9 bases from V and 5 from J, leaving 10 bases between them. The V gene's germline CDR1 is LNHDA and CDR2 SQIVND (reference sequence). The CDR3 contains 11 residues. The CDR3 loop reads CASQRRTEAFF. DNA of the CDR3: TGTGCCAGCCAGCGACGGACTGAAGCTTTCTTT.

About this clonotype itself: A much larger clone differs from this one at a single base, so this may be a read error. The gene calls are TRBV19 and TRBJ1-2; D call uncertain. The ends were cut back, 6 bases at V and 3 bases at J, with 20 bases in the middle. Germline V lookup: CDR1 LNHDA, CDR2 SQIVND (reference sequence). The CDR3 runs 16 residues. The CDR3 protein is CASSRLMRAVDYGYTF. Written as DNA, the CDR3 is TGTGCCAGTAGCCGCCTCATGAGGGCTGTCGACTATGGCTACACCTTC.

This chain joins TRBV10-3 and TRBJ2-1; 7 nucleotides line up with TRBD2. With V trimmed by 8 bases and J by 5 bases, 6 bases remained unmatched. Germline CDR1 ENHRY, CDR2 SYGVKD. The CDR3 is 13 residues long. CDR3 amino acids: CAIGGGGNNEQFF. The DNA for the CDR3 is TGTGCCATCGGGGGGGGGGGGAACAATGAGCAGTTCTTC.